Listed below are T cell receptor beta chains from one sample, sequenced in a study of T cells in Graves' hyperthyroidism and ophthalmopathy. TCRdb processed the multiplex PCR reads anew with MiXCR; each CDR3 protein has one entry. The repertoire includes about 480,000 distinct CDR3 sequences, around 22% of them detected once, and about 11% sits in the top ten. Sequences were obtained from blood. These receptor sequences come from a woman between 25 and 40 years old with Graves' ophthalmopathy. The CDR3 runs from the conserved cysteine through the conserved F or W. D genes are given only for firm matches. Expanded clones get a size class; other rows say once, few or many, or leave the size out.

V gene	J gene	clone size	D gene	CDR3 DNA	CDR3 protein
TRBV20-1	TRBJ1-2	few	NA	TGCAGTGCTAGAGATCATGCACGTTCAACCGAATATGGCTACACCTTC	CSARDHARSTEYGYTF
TRBV11-1	TRBJ1-1	few	TRBD1	TGTGCCAGCAGCTTATTTCAGGGGGGCATGAACACTGAAGCTTTCTTT	CASSLFQGGMNTEAFF
TRBV20-1	TRBJ1-1	NA	NA	TGCAGTGCTTACGAGGGACATTTGAACACTGAAGCTTTCTTT	CSAYEGHLNTEAFF
TRBV20-1	TRBJ2-5	few	TRBD2	TGCAGTGCTAGAGATGACGACAGGACTAGCGTGTCGGAGACCCAGTACTTC	CSARDDDRTSVSETQYF
TRBV7-2	TRBJ2-5	NA	NA	TGTGCCAGCAGCTTAGGGTACGAAGAGACCCAGTACTTC	CASSLGYEETQYF
TRBV6-5	TRBJ1-5	many	NA	TGTGCCAGCAGTTTGGACAGCTACAATCAGCCCCAGCATTTT	CASSLDSYNQPQHF
TRBV18	TRBJ1-6	NA	NA	TGTGCCAGCTCACCGACAGATTATAATTCACCCCTCCACTTT	CASSPTDYNSPLHF
TRBV6-2/TRBV6-3	TRBJ2-2	NA	NA	TGTGCCAGCAGTCCCACCCGGACGTCTGGGGAGCTGTTTTTT	CASSPTRTSGELFF
TRBV4-3	TRBJ1-1	many	NA	TGCGCCAGCAGCCAAGATGGCCAGTTGAACACTGAAGCTTTCTTT	CASSQDGQLNTEAFF
TRBV19	TRBJ1-1	NA	NA	TGTGCCAGCGCTACAGGGTCTGCGGAGACTGAAGCTTTCTTT	CASATGSAETEAFF
TRBV7-2	TRBJ1-1	many	NA	TGTGCCAGCAGCTTAGCGCCTGGGGCCGCGAACACTGAAGCTTTCTTT	CASSLAPGAANTEAFF
TRBV6-2/TRBV6-3	TRBJ2-6	many	TRBD1	TGTGCCAGCAGTTACGTTACAGGGGGCTCTGGGGCCAACGTCCTGACTTTC	CASSYVTGGSGANVLTF
TRBV10-3	TRBJ1-2	many	NA	TGTGCCACCTGGGAGGGAATTCCTGGCTACACCTTC	CATWEGIPGYTF
TRBV30	TRBJ1-3	many	NA	TGTGCCTGGAGTGTTCGGGGGGCGAATGGAAACACCATATATTTT	CAWSVRGANGNTIYF
TRBV6-1	TRBJ2-7	many	NA	TGTGCCAGCAGTGTTGTTACAGACTACGAGCAGTACTTC	CASSVVTDYEQYF
TRBV28	TRBJ2-7	few	TRBD1	TGTGCCAGCTGCCGGGACAGGATGGACGAGCAGTACTTC	CASCRDRMDEQYF
TRBV29-1	TRBJ2-2	many	NA	TGCAGCGTTGGACAGGTGGACACCGGGGAGCTGTTTTTT	CSVGQVDTGELFF
TRBV20-1	TRBJ1-1	once	NA	TGCAGTGCTACGATTAGGGCGATTGAAGCTTTCTTT	CSATIRAIEAFF
TRBV6-2/TRBV6-3	TRBJ1-5	few	NA	TGTGCCAGCAGTTACGCATCTGACAGGTATCAGCCCCAGCATTTT	CASSYASDRYQPQHF
TRBV25-1	TRBJ1-2	many	NA	TGTGCCAGCAGTCCCGATTTGGGGGGCGGCTACACCTTC	CASSPDLGGGYTF
TRBV5-1	TRBJ1-3	many	NA	TGCGCCAGCAGCTTGGCCCGCTTGAAGGCCGGAAACACCATATATTTT	CASSLARLKAGNTIYF
TRBV27	TRBJ1-2	few	NA	TGTGCCAGCACCCCCCGGGGGGGCTACTATGGCTACACCTTC	CASTPRGGYYGYTF
TRBV4-1	TRBJ1-5	many	TRBD1	TGCGCCAGCAGCCAAGATGGACAGGGTTCTCTGCCCCAGCATTTT	CASSQDGQGSLPQHF
TRBV27	TRBJ1-5	many	NA	TGTGCCAGCAGTTTATATGGTACCGGTCAGCCCCAGCATTTT	CASSLYGTGQPQHF
TRBV2	TRBJ2-5	NA	NA	TGTGCCAGCAGTAGACTGGGACTTGAGGAGACCCAGTACTTC	CASSRLGLEETQYF
TRBV2	TRBJ2-3	many	NA	TGTGCCAGCAGTGACGGATATGAGAATACGCAGTATTTT	CASSDGYENTQYF
TRBV2	TRBJ1-5	many	TRBD1	TGTGCCAGCAATGGACAGGGAAGCAATCAGCCCCAGCATTTT	CASNGQGSNQPQHF
TRBV6-5	TRBJ2-7	NA	NA	TGTGCCAGCAGTTACGATTTTTCCGCCGAGCAGTACTTC	CASSYDFSAEQYF
TRBV5-1	TRBJ2-2	many	TRBD1	TGCGCCAGCAGCAACCCTACCGGACCCGGGACAGGGGCCTCCGGGGAGCTGTTTTTT	CASSNPTGPGTGASGELFF
TRBV20-1	TRBJ1-1	many	NA	TGCAGTGCTAACTCTCCGGGACGGGGCAATACTGAAGCTTTCTTT	CSANSPGRGNTEAFF
TRBV6-1	TRBJ2-2	many	TRBD1	TGTGCCAGCAGGACGACAGGGAGAAACACCGGGGAGCTGTTTTTT	CASRTTGRNTGELFF
TRBV20-1	TRBJ2-2	few	NA	TGCAGTGCTAAAGTAGACACCCTCGTGAGCGGGGAGCTGTTTTTT	CSAKVDTLVSGELFF
TRBV6-5	TRBJ1-5	many	TRBD1	TGTGCCAGCAGTTTGCCACAGGGGGCACGGCAGCCCCAGCATTTT	CASSLPQGARQPQHF
TRBV5-4	TRBJ1-2	many	NA	TGTGCCAGCAGCTTGTCCGGGACGAGCTATGGCTACACCTTC	CASSLSGTSYGYTF
TRBV18	TRBJ1-1	once	NA	TGTGCCAGCTCACCTAGCGGACAAGGGGCTTTCTTT	CASSPSGQGAFF
TRBV25-1	TRBJ2-7	many	NA	TGTGCCAAGCGAGGGACGGCTGACTTAGGGGATTCCTACGAGCAGTACTTC	CAKRGTADLGDSYEQYF
TRBV6-5	TRBJ1-1	many	NA	TGTGCCAGCACCCTGCCACAGGGTAGGGATGAAGCTTTCTTT	CASTLPQGRDEAFF
TRBV20-1	TRBJ1-5	many	NA	TGCAGTGCTGGAAGGGGTGGCAATCAGCCCCAGCATTTT	CSAGRGGNQPQHF
TRBV19	TRBJ1-1	many	NA	TGTGCCAGTCGCCCCCAAGGGCGCAGGGTGGCTTTCTTT	CASRPQGRRVAFF
TRBV7-8	TRBJ2-2	many	NA	TGTGCCAGCAGCCGCCTGGGGAACACCGGGGAGCTGTTTTTT	CASSRLGNTGELFF
TRBV29-1	TRBJ2-5	many	NA	TGCAGCGTTGGGGGGTTTCAGGTGACCCAGTACTTC	CSVGGFQVTQYF
TRBV11-2	TRBJ2-7	NA	TRBD2	TGTGCCAGCAGCTTCCATTTGCGGGAGCTCTACGAGCAGTACTTC	CASSFHLRELYEQYF
TRBV10-3	TRBJ2-7	many	NA	TGTGCCATCAGCGATCGGGACTCGTACGAGCAGTACTTC	CAISDRDSYEQYF
TRBV25-1	TRBJ2-5	NA	NA	TGTGCCAGCAGTGAATTTGGCAGCCAAGAGACCCAGTACTTC	CASSEFGSQETQYF
TRBV18	TRBJ1-1	NA	NA	TGTGCCAGCTCACCAGAGTTTCGGAACACTGAAGCTTTCTTT	CASSPEFRNTEAFF
TRBV2	TRBJ2-2	NA	TRBD2	TGTGCCAGCAGTGAAGCGGGGACTAGCCGGAGTGGGGAGCTGTTTTTT	CASSEAGTSRSGELFF
TRBV9	TRBJ2-5	NA	NA	TGTGCCAACAGCGTAGATAGACAAGAGACCCAGTACTTC	CANSVDRQETQYF
TRBV11-1	TRBJ2-7	many	TRBD1	TGTGCCAGCAGCTTAGGAACCGGGACAGCCGAATACGAGCAGTACTTC	CASSLGTGTAEYEQYF
TRBV6-5	TRBJ1-2	many	NA	TGTGCCAGCAGTCACAAGATCCAGGGCTCTCATGGCTACACCTTC	CASSHKIQGSHGYTF
TRBV6-1	TRBJ2-2	NA	TRBD1	TGTGCCAGCAGTGTCGGGACAGGGCCCACCGGGGAGCTGTTTTTT	CASSVGTGPTGELFF
TRBV27	TRBJ1-2	NA	NA	TGTGCCAGCAGTTTATTGGGATCCAACTATGGCTACACCTTC	CASSLLGSNYGYTF
TRBV7-2	TRBJ1-1	many	NA	TGTGCCAGCAGCCTACCTATGAACACTGAAGCTTTCTTT	CASSLPMNTEAFF
TRBV30	TRBJ1-1	many	NA	TGTGCCTGGATACCAGGGGTAGGGGGTGAAGCTTTCTTT	CAWIPGVGGEAFF
TRBV6-5	TRBJ1-3	many	NA	TGTGCCAGCAGCCCCGAGGCAGGACGAAACACCATATATTTT	CASSPEAGRNTIYF
TRBV12-3/TRBV12-4	TRBJ1-3	few	NA	TGTGCCAGCACCGCACCGACGGACCCTGGAAACACCATATATTTT	CASTAPTDPGNTIYF
TRBV6-2/TRBV6-3	TRBJ1-1	NA	NA	TGTGCCAGCAGACTACCTTTGGCAGGCACTGAAGCTTTCTTT	CASRLPLAGTEAFF
TRBV2	TRBJ1-5	NA	NA	TGTGCCAGCAGTGAAAGGAGGCGGAATCAGCCCCAGCATTTT	CASSERRRNQPQHF
TRBV6-5	TRBJ1-1	many	NA	TGTGCCAGCAGTAATCAGGGGAGCACTGAAGCTTTCTTT	CASSNQGSTEAFF